A selection of T cell receptor beta chains follows, all from one sample in a study of T cell changes during pregnancy in multiple sclerosis. Data came from immunoSEQ multiplex PCR; TCRdb stores just in-frame clones and leaves some out. Of about 44,000 clones in the sample, just under 95% are singletons; the top ten hold over 0.5%. The sequences come from CD4+ T cells from peripheral blood mononuclear cells, collected in the third trimester of pregnancy. These receptor sequences come from a female donor with multiple sclerosis, enrolled in a pregnancy study. Each CDR3 is given with its conserved first and last residue. D genes are given only for firm matches. Clone size is shown for a subset of rows, as once, few, many or a class of expanded clone.

V	J	size	D	DNA	CDR3
TRBV2	TRBJ2-1	-	-	TGTGCCAGCAGTCCGGGGGGCTTCGCGGGGGTCGACTCCTACAATGAGCAGTTCTTC	CASSPGGFAGVDSYNEQFF
TRBV19	TRBJ1-1	-	-	TGTGCCAGTAGTATGGCCCCCTCGGGGAACACTGAAGCTTTCTTT	CASSMAPSGNTEAFF
TRBV7-9	TRBJ2-1	-	TRBD2	TGTGCCAGCAGCTTAGAGGGGGCTAGCGGGAGACCGTTATACAATGAGCAGTTCTTC	CASSLEGASGRPLYNEQFF
TRBV11-3	TRBJ2-2	-	TRBD1	TGTGCCAGCAGCGGCTGGGACAGGGGGACATTAAACACCGGGGAGCTGTTTTTT	CASSGWDRGTLNTGELFF
TRBV18	TRBJ1-2	-	TRBD1	TGTGCCAGCTCACCACTCACTCCGGGACAGGGTAACTATGGCTACACCTTC	CASSPLTPGQGNYGYTF
TRBV2	TRBJ2-5	-	TRBD1	TGTGCCAGCTCCTGGGACAGGTCGCGAGAGACCCAGTACTTC	CASSWDRSRETQYF
TRBV2	TRBJ2-1	-	-	TGTGCCAGCCAGGAGGCGGTGGTCAATGAGCAGTTCTTC	CASQEAVVNEQFF
TRBV6-7	TRBJ1-5	-	-	TGTGCCAGCAGTTACCCCACCAGGCCCCAGCATTTT	CASSYPTRPQHF
TRBV19	TRBJ1-2	-	TRBD1	TGTGCCAGTAGTATCAGGGGGGCAGCTAACTATGGCTACACCTTC	CASSIRGAANYGYTF
TRBV19	TRBJ1-1	-	-	TGTGCCAGTAGTCCGCGGCAAGCCAGGGTGGACACTGAAGCTTTCTTT	CASSPRQARVDTEAFF
TRBV28	TRBJ1-4	-	TRBD1	TGTGCCAGCAGCCCACCAGGACAGGGTTTGGCTTTT	CASSPPGQGLAF
TRBV29-1	TRBJ2-7	-	-	TGCAGCGTTGAGGACGACAGCTCCTACGAGCAGTACTTC	CSVEDDSSYEQYF
TRBV19	TRBJ2-5	-	TRBD1	TGTGCCAGTAGTATAGGCCCCGGGACAGCTGAAGAGACCCAGTACTTC	CASSIGPGTAEETQYF
TRBV5-6	TRBJ2-5	-	-	TGTGCCAGCAGCTTACAGCTCCAAGAGACCCAGTACTTC	CASSLQLQETQYF
TRBV29-1	TRBJ2-7	-	TRBD1	TGCAGCGCATGGACAGGGAACTCCTACGAGCAGTACTTC	CSAWTGNSYEQYF
TRBV27	TRBJ2-6	once	TRBD2	TGTGCCAGCAGTCCGAGGACTAGCGGGATCAACTCTGGGGCCAACGTCCTGACTTTC	CASSPRTSGINSGANVLTF
TRBV7-3	TRBJ2-5	-	TRBD1	TGTGCCAGCAGCTCTGACAGGGGGGAGACCCAGTACTTC	CASSSDRGETQYF
TRBV25-1	TRBJ1-2	-	TRBD1	TGTGCCAGCAGTGGTTCCGGGACAGGGGAAGGTTTTGGCTACACCTTC	CASSGSGTGEGFGYTF
TRBV19	TRBJ1-5	-	TRBD1	TGTGCCAGTAGTGCCCGGACAGGGGGCAATCAGCCCCAGCATTTT	CASSARTGGNQPQHF
TRBV21-1	TRBJ2-1	-	-	TGTGCCAGCAGCGGGGCTAGTCCATCCTACAATGAGCAGTTCTTC	CASSGASPSYNEQFF
TRBV27	TRBJ1-6	-	-	TGTGCCAGCAGCGACAGGCCAGGGTTTGGTAATTCACCCCTCCACTTT	CASSDRPGFGNSPLHF
TRBV28	TRBJ2-2	-	TRBD2	TGTGCCAGCAGTCTCCTAGGCGCTAGCGGGAGAGGTGCCGGGGAGCTGTTTTTT	CASSLLGASGRGAGELFF
TRBV6-6	TRBJ2-1	-	TRBD2	TGTGCCAGCACGAAACCGACTAGCGGGAGTGATAATGAGCAGTTCTTC	CASTKPTSGSDNEQFF
TRBV18	TRBJ2-2	-	-	TGTGCCAGCTCACCAATGGCAGGGTCGGATACCGGGGAGCTGTTTTTT	CASSPMAGSDTGELFF
TRBV5-1	TRBJ1-1	-	-	TGCGCCAGCAGCTTGCGGGCTCAGGGGCGGAGCACTGAAGCTTTCTTT	CASSLRAQGRSTEAFF
TRBV2	TRBJ2-1	-	-	TGTGCCAGCAGGAGAAGTGGTGAGCAGTTCTTC	CASRRSGEQFF
TRBV7-9	TRBJ1-3	-	-	TGTGCCAGCAGCTTAGGATGGGCCCTCTCTGGAAACACCATATATTTT	CASSLGWALSGNTIYF
TRBV7-9	TRBJ1-4	-	TRBD1	TGTGCCAGCAGCTTACGTTCCGGACAGGGCCTTAATGAAAAACTGTTTTTT	CASSLRSGQGLNEKLFF
TRBV5-6	TRBJ1-3	-	-	TGTGCCAGCAGTCAGGGGAGCTCTGGAAACACCATATATTTT	CASSQGSSGNTIYF
TRBV19	TRBJ2-3	-	-	TGTGCCAGTAGTATAAGCCATCAGGGAGATACGCAGTATTTT	CASSISHQGDTQYF
TRBV29-1	TRBJ1-1	-	-	TGCAGCGTGGGCACCAGCACTGAAGCTTTCTTT	CSVGTSTEAFF
TRBV7-8	TRBJ1-1	-	TRBD1	TGTGCCAGCAGCTCACGGACAGGAAGATTCGAAGCTTTCTTT	CASSSRTGRFEAFF
TRBV5-6	TRBJ2-2	-	-	TGTGCCAGCAGCTCGCGCACCGGCAGGTTTTCGAACACCGGGGAGCTGTTTTTT	CASSSRTGRFSNTGELFF
TRBV5-5	TRBJ1-5	-	-	TGTGCCAGCAGCCCGGAGGCCTTTGCGGGGCAGCCCCAGCATTTT	CASSPEAFAGQPQHF
TRBV18	TRBJ2-5	once	-	TGTGCCAGCTCACCAGTCAAGGGGAAAGAGACCCAGTACTTC	CASSPVKGKETQYF
TRBV5-1	TRBJ2-1	-	-	TGCGCCAGCAGCTTGGACAGGGGGGGTACCTACAATGAGCAGTTCTTC	CASSLDRGGTYNEQFF
TRBV4-3	TRBJ2-1	-	-	TGCGCCAGCAGCCAAGAGGGGCTTGGCTCCTACAATGAGCAGTTCTTC	CASSQEGLGSYNEQFF
TRBV30	TRBJ2-2	-	TRBD2	TGTGCCTTCTCCCCGGGACTAGAGGACACCGGGGAGCTGTTTTTT	CAFSPGLEDTGELFF
TRBV7-6	TRBJ2-2	-	-	TGTGCCAGCAGCCAAATACGCGGGAACACCGGGGAGCTGTTTTTT	CASSQIRGNTGELFF
TRBV7-2	TRBJ2-1	-	-	TGTGCCAGCAGCTTAGCTACAGGAGCCTACAATGAGCAGTTCTTC	CASSLATGAYNEQFF
TRBV5-4	TRBJ2-3	-	-	TGTGCCAGCAGCGCCCGACAGGGAGGTGATACGCAGTATTTT	CASSARQGGDTQYF
TRBV6-6	TRBJ1-1	-	-	TGTGCCAGCAGTTACTCGAATGAGGGGAGGACTGAAGCTTTCTTT	CASSYSNEGRTEAFF
TRBV20-1	TRBJ2-1	-	-	TGCAGTGCTAGATCTAGTAATGAGCAGTTCTTC	CSARSSNEQFF
TRBV19	TRBJ2-7	-	TRBD1	TGTGCCAGTAGTCCCCAATGGGGACAGGGGGTCTACGAGCAGTACTTC	CASSPQWGQGVYEQYF
TRBV14	TRBJ1-1	-	-	TGTGCCAGCAGCCAAGTTTCCCCGAGCACTGAAGCTTTCTTT	CASSQVSPSTEAFF
TRBV15	TRBJ2-7	-	TRBD1	TGTGCCACCAGCAGCCGACAGGGGATGAACGAGCAGTACTTC	CATSSRQGMNEQYF
TRBV4-3	TRBJ2-5	-	-	TGCGCCAGCAGCCAAGGGACGGGAGACCTTCTTCGGACCCAGTACTTC	CASSQGTGDLLRTQYF
TRBV5-8	TRBJ2-1	-	-	TGTGCCAGCAGCTTGCGGGGAATGCTGGAGGACAATGAGCAGTTCTTC	CASSLRGMLEDNEQFF
TRBV9	TRBJ2-3	-	-	TGTGCCAGCAGCGTAGGAAGCGGTCTAAGCACAGATACGCAGTATTTT	CASSVGSGLSTDTQYF
TRBV18	TRBJ1-4	-	TRBD1	TGTGCCAGCTCATCGGGACAGCTCCCGGAAAAACTGTTTTTT	CASSSGQLPEKLFF
TRBV29-1	TRBJ1-2	once	-	TGCAGCGTGGAAGATCTCTATGGCTACACCTTC	CSVEDLYGYTF
TRBV2	TRBJ1-3	-	-	TGTGCCAGCAGTGAAGCACCTCCAGGTCTTCTCGGAAACACCATATATTTT	CASSEAPPGLLGNTIYF
TRBV11-3	TRBJ2-1	-	-	TGTGCCAGCAGCCTAGAGCGGATTATCTCAAGGGGATACAATGAGCAGTTCTTC	CASSLERIISRGYNEQFF
TRBV19	TRBJ2-2	-	-	TGTGCCAGTAGTATACTTGCGGGGACCGGGGAGCTGTTTTTT	CASSILAGTGELFF
TRBV29-1	TRBJ2-5	-	TRBD2	TGCAGCGTGGGGACTAGCGGGAGAATAGAGACCCAGTACTTC	CSVGTSGRIETQYF
TRBV19	TRBJ2-2	-	TRBD1	TGTGCCAGTCACCGGAATGACAGGGTCGGAACCGGGGAGCTGTTTTTT	CASHRNDRVGTGELFF